This T cell receptor (beta chain) appears in the sequencing data of a study of identical twins. General observations from the study: Insertions ran lower in abundant cord blood beta clonotypes, though not in memory repertoires.

From the 5' RACE reads, TCRdb called clonotypes with MiXCR, one entry per CDR3 protein. The data contain more than 400,000 distinct CDR3 sequences, approximately 16% of them singletons. Germline assignment: CDR1 MDHEN and CDR2 SYDVKM. The CDR3 length is 15 residues. The V end was cut by 3 bases, the J end by 6 bases, with 15 bases between. This clonotype was counted at least ten times. Its specificity is unknown. This sample was also put to use in a study of yellow fever vaccine responses in identical twins.

The V call is TRBV28, the J call TRBJ2-1; D not certain. This clonotype was sampled from a woman aged 18-30 years in good health. Sequenced input: CD4+ T cells sorted from blood. CDR3 in DNA: TGTGCCAGCAGTTTGCCCCAGTTTGACCCCAATGAGCAGTTCTTC. It codes for CASSLPQFDPNEQFF. Supplemented by reference TRBV28 and TRBJ2-1, the full variable domain reads DVKVTQSSRYLVKRTGEKVFLECVQDMDHENMFWYRQDPGLGLRLIYFSYDVKMKEKGDIPEGYSVSREKKERFSLILESASTNQTSMYLCASSLPQFDPNEQFFGPGTRLTVL.